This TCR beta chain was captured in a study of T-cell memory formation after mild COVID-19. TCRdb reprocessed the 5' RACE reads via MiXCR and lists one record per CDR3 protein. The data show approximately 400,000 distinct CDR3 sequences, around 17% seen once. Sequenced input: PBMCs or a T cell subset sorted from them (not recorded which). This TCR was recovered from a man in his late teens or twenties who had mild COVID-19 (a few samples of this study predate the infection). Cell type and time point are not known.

CDR3 nucleotides: TGCGCCAGCAGCCCCGGGGGGACAGGGGCCAACGTCCTGACTTTC. Translating it yields CASSPGGTGANVLTF. The chain employs TRBV5-1 and TRBJ2-6; TRBD2 is a possible D gene (7 bases). CDR3 length: 15 amino acids. Germline V gene lookup returns CDR1 SGHRS and CDR2 YFSETQ. V lost 4 bases, J lost 4 bases, and 12 bases lay in between.